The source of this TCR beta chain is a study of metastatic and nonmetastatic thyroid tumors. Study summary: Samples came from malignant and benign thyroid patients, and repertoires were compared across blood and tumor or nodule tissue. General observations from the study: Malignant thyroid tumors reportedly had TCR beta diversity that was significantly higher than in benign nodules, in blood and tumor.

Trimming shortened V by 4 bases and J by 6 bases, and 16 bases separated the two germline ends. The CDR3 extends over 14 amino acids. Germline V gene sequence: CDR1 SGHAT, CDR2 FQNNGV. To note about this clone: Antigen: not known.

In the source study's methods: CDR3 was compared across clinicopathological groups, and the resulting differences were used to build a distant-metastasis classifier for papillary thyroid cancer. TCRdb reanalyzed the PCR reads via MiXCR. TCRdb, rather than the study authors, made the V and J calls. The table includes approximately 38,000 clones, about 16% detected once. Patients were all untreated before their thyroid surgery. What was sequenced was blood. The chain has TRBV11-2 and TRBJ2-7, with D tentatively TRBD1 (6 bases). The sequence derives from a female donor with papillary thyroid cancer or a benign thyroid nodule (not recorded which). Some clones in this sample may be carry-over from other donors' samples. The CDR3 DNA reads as TGTGCCAGCAGCTCTCGGACAGCGTACTTCGAGCAGTACTTC. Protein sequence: CASSSRTAYFEQYF.